This T cell receptor beta chain was found in a study of cytomegalovirus exposure and HLA in healthy donors. Study-level points and caveats: TCR beta chains numbering 164 were designated cytomegalovirus-associated. The majority of TCR sequences were rare, yet some public TCRs appeared in many donors. In the 95 to 150 validation repertoires, about 94% of cluster scores exceeded 0, per a later analysis.

This CDR3 spans 14 amino acids. V gave up 3 bases and J gave up 1 base, with 9 bases separating them. From germline, CDR1 is LNHNV and CDR2 YYDKDF (reference sequence). Concerning this clone itself: Its antigen remains unknown.

Using immunoSEQ multiplex PCR, the repertoire was profiled, and TCRdb retains in-frame clones only, with some absent. Of roughly 56,000 clones listed, roughly nine tenths were seen once; the top ten hold over 2%. The TCR comes from a woman aged 30 to 39 in good health and CMV-seronegative. The specimen was PBMCs. This rearrangement joins TRBV15 to TRBJ2-5, with D possibly being TRBD1 (6 bases). Here the CDR3 DNA reads TGTGCCACCAGCAGGACAGGTTTCCAAGAGACCCAGTACTTC. Protein: CATSRTGFQETQYF.